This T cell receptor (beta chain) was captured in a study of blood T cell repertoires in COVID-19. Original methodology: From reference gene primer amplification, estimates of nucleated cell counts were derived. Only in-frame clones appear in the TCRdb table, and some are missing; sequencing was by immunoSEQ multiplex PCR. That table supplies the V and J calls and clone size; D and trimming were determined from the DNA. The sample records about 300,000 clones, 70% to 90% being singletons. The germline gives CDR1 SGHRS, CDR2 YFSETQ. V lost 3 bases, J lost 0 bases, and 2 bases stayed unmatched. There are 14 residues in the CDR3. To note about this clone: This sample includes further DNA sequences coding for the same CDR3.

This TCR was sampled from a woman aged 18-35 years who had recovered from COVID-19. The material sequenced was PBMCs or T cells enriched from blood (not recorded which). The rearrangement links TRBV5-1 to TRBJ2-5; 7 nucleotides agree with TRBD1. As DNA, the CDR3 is TGCGCCAGCAGCTCGGGACAGAACCAAGAGACCCAGTACTTC. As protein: CASSSGQNQETQYF.